This T cell receptor beta chain comes out of a study of OX40 agonist ivuxolimab in advanced cancers. Study-level background: Across the patients, intravenous ivuxolimab was delivered every 2 weeks at 0.01 to 10 mg/kg.

With respect to this clone: Its antigen is unidentified.

General observations from the study: Mean expanded clone counts were higher in CD8+ than CD4+ T cells. Circulating CD4+ and CD8+ T cells showed clonal expansion by week 6 at 0.1 to 3.0 mg/kg.

Generated by immunoSEQ multiplex PCR, the TCRdb table keeps only in-frame clones and is missing some. The sample records approximately 84,000 clones, about 86% being singletons. CDR1 is SGHNT and CDR2 is YYREEE in the germline V gene (reference sequence). V lost 0 bases to trimming and J lost 0 bases, with 4 bases between them. The CDR3 sequence is 14 residues long. The TCR was taken from an adult with an advanced solid tumor such as melanoma, head and neck, liver or kidney cancer. The genes are TRBV5-4 and TRBJ1-5; D unclear. The sample here was CD4+ or CD8+ T cells sorted from blood, taken in a trial of the OX40 agonist ivuxolimab. The CDR3 here is CASSLGVSNQPQHF. The CDR3 coding sequence is TGTGCCAGCAGCTTGGGGGTTAGCAATCAGCCCCAGCATTTT.